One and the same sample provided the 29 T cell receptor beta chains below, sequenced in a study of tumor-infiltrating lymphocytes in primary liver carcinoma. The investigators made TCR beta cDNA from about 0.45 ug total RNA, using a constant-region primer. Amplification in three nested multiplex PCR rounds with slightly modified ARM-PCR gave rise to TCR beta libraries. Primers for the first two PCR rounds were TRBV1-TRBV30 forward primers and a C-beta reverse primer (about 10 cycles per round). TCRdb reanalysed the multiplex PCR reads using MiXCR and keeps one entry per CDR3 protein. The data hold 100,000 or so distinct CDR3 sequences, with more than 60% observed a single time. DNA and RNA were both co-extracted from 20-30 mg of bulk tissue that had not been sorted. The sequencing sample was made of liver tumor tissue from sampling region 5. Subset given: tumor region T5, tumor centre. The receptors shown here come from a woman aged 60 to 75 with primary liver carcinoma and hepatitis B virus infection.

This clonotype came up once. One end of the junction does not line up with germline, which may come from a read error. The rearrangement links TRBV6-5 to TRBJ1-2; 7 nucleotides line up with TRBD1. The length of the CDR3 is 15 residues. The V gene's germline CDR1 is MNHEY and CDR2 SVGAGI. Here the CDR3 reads CANSYQQGRVGGYAF. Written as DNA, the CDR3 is TGTGCCAACAGTTATCAACAGGGGCGGGTCGGAGGCTACGCCTTC.

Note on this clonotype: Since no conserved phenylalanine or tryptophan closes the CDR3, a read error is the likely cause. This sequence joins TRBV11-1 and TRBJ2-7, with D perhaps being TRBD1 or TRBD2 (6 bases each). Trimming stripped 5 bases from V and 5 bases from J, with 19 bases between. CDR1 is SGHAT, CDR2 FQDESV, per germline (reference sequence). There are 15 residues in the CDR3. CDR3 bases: TGTGCCAGCAGCCCTCGGACAGCAGGACTACACGAGCAGTACCTT. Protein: CASSPRTAGLHEQYL.

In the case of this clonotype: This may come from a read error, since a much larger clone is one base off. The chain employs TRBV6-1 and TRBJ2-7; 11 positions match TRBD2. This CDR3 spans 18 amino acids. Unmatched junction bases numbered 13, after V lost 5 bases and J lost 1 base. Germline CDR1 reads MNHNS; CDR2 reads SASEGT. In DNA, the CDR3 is TGTGCCAGCAGTTATGCTTCAGGACTAGCGGGTATTTCCTACGAGCAGTACTTC. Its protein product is CASSYASGLAGISYEQYF.

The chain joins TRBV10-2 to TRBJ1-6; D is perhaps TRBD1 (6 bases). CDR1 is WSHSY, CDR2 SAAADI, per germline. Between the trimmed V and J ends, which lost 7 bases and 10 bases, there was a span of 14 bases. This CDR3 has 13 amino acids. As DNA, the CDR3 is TGCGCCAGCAATGGACAGTCCGGATCACCCCTCCACTTT. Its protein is CASNGQSGSPLHF.

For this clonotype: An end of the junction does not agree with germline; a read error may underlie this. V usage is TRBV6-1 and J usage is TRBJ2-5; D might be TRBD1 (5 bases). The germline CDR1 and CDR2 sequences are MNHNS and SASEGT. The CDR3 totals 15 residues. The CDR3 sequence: CASSVNPDSRETQYF. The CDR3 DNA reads TGTGCCAGTAGTGTAAACCCTGACAGCCGAGAGACCCAGTACTTC.

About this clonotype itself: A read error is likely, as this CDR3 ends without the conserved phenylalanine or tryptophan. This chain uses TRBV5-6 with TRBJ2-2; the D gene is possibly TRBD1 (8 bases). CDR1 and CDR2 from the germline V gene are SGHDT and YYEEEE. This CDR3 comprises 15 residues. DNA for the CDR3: TGTGCCAGCAGCCACGGACAGGGAGGGACCGGGGAACTGTTTATT. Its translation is CASSHGQGGTGELFI.

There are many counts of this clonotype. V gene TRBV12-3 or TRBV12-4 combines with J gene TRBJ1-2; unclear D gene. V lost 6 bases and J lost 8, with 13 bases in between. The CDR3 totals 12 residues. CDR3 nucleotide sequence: TGTGCCAGCAGCCCCTGGGCCGGAGGCTACACCTTC. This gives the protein CASSPWAGGYTF.

CDR3: CASILTRAPYGYTF. CDR3 bases: TGTGCCAGCATACTGACACGGGCTCCTTATGGCTACACCTTC. The chain links TRBV11-2 to TRBJ1-2; D not resolved. The V gene's germline CDR1 is SGHAT and CDR2 FQNNGV. Trimming removed 7 bases from V and 5 bases from J, with 17 bases in between. This CDR3 is 14 amino acids long.

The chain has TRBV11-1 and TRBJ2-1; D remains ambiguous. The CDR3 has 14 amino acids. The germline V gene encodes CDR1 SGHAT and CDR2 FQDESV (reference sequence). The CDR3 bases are TGTGACAGTAGCAAGATCAGGAAAGGGCGGGAGCAGTTCTTC. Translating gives CDSSKIRKGREQFF.

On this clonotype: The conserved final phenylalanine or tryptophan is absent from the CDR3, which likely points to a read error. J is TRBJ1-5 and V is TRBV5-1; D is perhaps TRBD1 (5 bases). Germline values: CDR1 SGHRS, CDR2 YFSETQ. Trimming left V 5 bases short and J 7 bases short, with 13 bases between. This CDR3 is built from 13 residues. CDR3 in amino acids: CASSAHRGQPQHY. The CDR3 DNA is TGCGCCAGCAGTGCCCATCGGGGCCAGCCCCAGCATTAT.

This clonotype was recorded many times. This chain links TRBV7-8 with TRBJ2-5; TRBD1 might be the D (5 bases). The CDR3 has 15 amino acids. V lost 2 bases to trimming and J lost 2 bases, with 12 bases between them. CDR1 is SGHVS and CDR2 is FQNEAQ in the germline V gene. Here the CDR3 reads CASSLNRMRQETQYF. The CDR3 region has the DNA TGTGCCAGCAGCTTAAACAGGATGCGTCAAGAGACCCAGTACTTC.

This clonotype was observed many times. The CDR3 sequence: CASSRLAGSTGELFF. CDR3 sequence (DNA): TGTGCCAGCAGTCGACTAGCGGGGTCCACCGGGGAGCTGTTTTTT. The chain employs TRBV12-3 or TRBV12-4 and TRBJ2-2; 11 nucleotides match TRBD2. V gave up 5 bases and J gave up 4 bases; unmatched junction bases: 3. CDR3 length: 15 residues.

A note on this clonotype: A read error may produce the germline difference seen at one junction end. CDR3 sequence reads: CASSSGLAVAGELLF. The CDR3 coding sequence is TGTGCCAGCAGTTCTGGACTAGCGGTCGCCGGGGAGCTGCTTTTT. The chain employs TRBV12-3 or TRBV12-4 and TRBJ2-2; TRBD2 matches 10 bases. There are 15 residues in the CDR3.

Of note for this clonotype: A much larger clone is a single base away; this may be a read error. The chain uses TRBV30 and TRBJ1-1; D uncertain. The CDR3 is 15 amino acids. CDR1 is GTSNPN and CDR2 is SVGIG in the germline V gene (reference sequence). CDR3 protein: CAWRGFSSYNTKAFF. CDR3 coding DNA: TGTGCCTGGAGAGGTTTTTCGTCCTACAACACTAAAGCTTTCTTT.

Here the CDR3 reads CASSYQGAGQPQYF. Written as DNA, the CDR3 is TGTGCCAGCAGCTACCAGGGGGCTGGACAGCCCCAGTATTTT. The chain employs TRBV6-6 and TRBJ1-5, with 8 bases that match TRBD1. The J call is in doubt because the DNA end fits TRBJ2-3 better. Per the germline V gene, CDR1 is MNHNY and CDR2 is SVGAGI (reference sequence). The CDR3 contains 14 residues.

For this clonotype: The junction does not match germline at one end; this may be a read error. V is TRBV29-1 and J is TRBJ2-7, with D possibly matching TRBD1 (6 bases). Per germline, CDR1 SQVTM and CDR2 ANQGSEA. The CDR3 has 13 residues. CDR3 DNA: TGCAGCCTTACGGGATGGACAGACCTCGAGCGGTACTTC. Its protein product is CSLTGWTDLERYF.

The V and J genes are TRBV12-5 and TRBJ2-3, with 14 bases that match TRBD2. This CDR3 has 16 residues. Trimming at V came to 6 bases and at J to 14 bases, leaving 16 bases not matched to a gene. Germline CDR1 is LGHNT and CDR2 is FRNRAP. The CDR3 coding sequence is TGTGCTAGTGGCCCAGGACTAGCGGGGGGTGCAGATACACTGTATTTT. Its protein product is CASGPGLAGGADTLYF.

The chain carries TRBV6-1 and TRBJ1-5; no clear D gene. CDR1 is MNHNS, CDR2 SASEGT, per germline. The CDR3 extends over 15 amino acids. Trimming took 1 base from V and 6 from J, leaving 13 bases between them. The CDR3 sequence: CASSEGNANSQPQHF. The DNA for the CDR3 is TGTGCCAGCAGTGAAGGGAACGCAAACAGTCAGCCCCAGCATTTT.

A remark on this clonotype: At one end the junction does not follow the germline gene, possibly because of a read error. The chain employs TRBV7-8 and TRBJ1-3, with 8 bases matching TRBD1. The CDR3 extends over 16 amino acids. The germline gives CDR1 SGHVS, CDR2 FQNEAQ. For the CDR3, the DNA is TGTGCCAGCAGTCCAATTAAACAGGGGGGTGGATACACCATATATTTT. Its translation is CASSPIKQGGGYTIYF. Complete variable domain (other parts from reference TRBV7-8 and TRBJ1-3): GAGVSQSPRYKVAKRGQDVALRCDPISGHVSLFWYQQALGQGPEFLTYFQNEAQLDKSGLPSDRFFAERPEGSVSTLKIQRTQQEDSAVYLCASSPIKQGGGYTIYFGEGSWLTVV.

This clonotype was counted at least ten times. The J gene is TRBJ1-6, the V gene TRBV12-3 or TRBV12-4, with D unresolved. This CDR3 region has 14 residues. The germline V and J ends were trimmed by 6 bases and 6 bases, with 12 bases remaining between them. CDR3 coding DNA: TGTGCCAGCAGCCGCTGGGAGACTAATTCACCCCTCCACTTT. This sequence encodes CASSRWETNSPLHF.

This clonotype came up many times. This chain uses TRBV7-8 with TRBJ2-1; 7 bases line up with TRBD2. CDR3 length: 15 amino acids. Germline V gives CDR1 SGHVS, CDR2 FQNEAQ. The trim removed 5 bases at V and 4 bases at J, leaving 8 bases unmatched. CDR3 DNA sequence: TGTGCCAGCAGCCCTGGGACTACAGTTTACAATGAGCAGTTCTTC. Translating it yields CASSPGTTVYNEQFF.

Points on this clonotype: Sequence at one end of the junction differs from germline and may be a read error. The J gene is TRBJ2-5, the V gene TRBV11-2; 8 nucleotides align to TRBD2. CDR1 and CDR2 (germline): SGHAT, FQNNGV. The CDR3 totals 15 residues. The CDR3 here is CASSLAGLGQEIQYF. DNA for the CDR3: TGTGCTAGCAGCTTAGCGGGACTAGGCCAAGAGATCCAGTACTTC.

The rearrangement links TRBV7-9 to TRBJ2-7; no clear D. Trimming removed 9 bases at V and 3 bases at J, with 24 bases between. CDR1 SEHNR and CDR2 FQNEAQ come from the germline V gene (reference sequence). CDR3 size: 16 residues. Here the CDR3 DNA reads TGTGCCAGTAGCATTACGACCGGACCCGGCCTCTACGAGCAGTACTTC. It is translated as CASSITTGPGLYEQYF. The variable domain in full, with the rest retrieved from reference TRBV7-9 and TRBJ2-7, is DTGVSQNPRHKITKRGQNVTFRCDPISEHNRLYWYRQTLGQGPEFLTYFQNEAQLEKSRLLSDRFSAERPKGSFSTLEIQRTEQGDSAMYLCASSITTGPGLYEQYFGPGTRLTVT.

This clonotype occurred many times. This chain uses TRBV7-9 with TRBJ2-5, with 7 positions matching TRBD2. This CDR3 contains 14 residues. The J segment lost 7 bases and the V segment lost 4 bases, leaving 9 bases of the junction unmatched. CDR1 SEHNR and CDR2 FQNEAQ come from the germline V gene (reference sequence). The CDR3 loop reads CASSSVGGPGTQYF. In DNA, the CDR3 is TGTGCCAGCAGCTCAGTGGGAGGGCCGGGGACCCAGTACTTC. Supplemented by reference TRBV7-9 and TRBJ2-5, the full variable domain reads DTGVSQNPRHKITKRGQNVTFRCDPISEHNRLYWYRQTLGQGPEFLTYFQNEAQLEKSRLLSDRFSAERPKGSFSTLEIQRTEQGDSAMYLCASSSVGGPGTQYFGPGTRLLVL.

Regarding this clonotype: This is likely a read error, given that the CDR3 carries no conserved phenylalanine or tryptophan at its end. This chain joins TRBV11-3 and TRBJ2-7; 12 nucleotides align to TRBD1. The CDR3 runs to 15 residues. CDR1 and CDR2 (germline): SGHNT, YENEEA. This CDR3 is CTSSLGTGGSPEQYL. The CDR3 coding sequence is TGTACCAGCAGCTTAGGGACAGGGGGCTCCCCCGAGCAGTACTTG.

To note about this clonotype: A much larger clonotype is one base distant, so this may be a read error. CDR3 loop: CSVENHQGARGKLFF. The CDR3 DNA reads TGCAGCGTTGAAAATCATCAGGGTGCCAGAGGAAAACTGTTTTTT. The chain has TRBV29-1 and TRBJ1-4, with a weak D call TRBD1 (5 bases). CDR1 SQVTM and CDR2 ANQGSEA come from the germline V gene. The V end was cut by 2 bases, the J end by 10 bases, with 20 bases between. This CDR3 contains 15 residues.

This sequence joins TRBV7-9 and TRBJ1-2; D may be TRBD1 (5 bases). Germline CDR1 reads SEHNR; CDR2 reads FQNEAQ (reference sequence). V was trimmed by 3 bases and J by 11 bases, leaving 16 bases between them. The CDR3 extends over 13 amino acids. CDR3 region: CASSFGEGVGYTF. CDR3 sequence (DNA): TGTGCCAGCAGCTTTGGGGAAGGGGTTGGTTACACCTTC.

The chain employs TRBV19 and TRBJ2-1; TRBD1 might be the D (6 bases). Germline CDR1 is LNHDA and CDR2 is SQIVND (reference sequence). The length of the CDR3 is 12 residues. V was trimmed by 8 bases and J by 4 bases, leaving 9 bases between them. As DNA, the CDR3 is TGTGCCAGTCGGACAGTGTACAATGAGCAGTTCTTC. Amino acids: CASRTVYNEQFF.

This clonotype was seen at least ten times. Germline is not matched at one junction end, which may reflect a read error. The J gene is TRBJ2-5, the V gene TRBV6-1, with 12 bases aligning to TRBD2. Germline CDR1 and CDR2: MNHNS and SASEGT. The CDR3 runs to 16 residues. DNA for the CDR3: TGTGCCAGCAGCGAACGACGGACTAGCGGGACTACGGTGATACTATTC. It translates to CASSERRTSGTTVILF.